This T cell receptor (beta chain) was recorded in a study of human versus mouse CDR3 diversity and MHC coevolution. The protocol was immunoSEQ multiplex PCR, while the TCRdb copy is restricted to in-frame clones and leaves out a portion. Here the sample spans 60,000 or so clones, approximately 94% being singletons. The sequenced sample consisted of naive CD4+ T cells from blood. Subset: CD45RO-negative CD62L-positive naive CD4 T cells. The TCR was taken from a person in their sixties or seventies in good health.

The CDR3 DNA follows: TGTGCCAGCAGACGGAGGGGGCTCGGGTCCTACGAGCAGTACTTC. This sequence encodes CASRRRGLGSYEQYF. V is TRBV6-1 and J is TRBJ2-7; the D gene is possibly TRBD1 (7 bases). CDR1 MNHNS and CDR2 SASEGT come from the germline V gene. With 6 bases removed from V and 1 base from J, the gap between germline ends came to 16 bases. This CDR3 contains 15 residues.